This T cell receptor beta chain originates from a study of Ad26.COV2.S vaccination and SARS-CoV-2 variants. Overall study findings and caveats: Spike-specific TCR breadth ran higher among vaccine recipients than placebo recipients. Total responses of T cells may have been underestimated by the analyses of TCR breadth and depth.

Treatment in this sample: 15 to 20 received Ad26.COV2.S at low or high dose, single or two shots; about five received placebo; per-sample allocation not given. Samples were taken on day 63 after the first vaccine or placebo injection. A Boston adult aged 18-55 years was the donor. As its vector, the vaccine had Ad26, which expressed Wuhan-strain SARS-CoV-2 spike. V was shortened by 5 bases and J by 7 bases, with 12 bases between the two germline ends. Germline CDR1 is SGHVS and CDR2 is FQNEAQ. CDR3 length: 12 amino acids. Some clones are missing from TCRdb's copy, which holds only in-frame ones; the method was immunoSEQ multiplex PCR. The sample shows around 400,000 clones, 89% of them seen only once. As for this clone: Its antigen is not known.

Source: peripheral blood, taken in a trial of Ad26.COV2.S vaccine versus placebo. The chain combines TRBV7-8 with TRBJ2-7; no reliable D call. The TCR originated in a person aged 18-65 years who received the Ad26.COV2.S COVID-19 vaccine or a placebo. For the CDR3, the DNA is TGTGCCAGCAGCGCCGATCCAGTTGAGCAGTACTTC. This encodes CASSADPVEQYF.